One and the same sample provided the 7 T cell receptor beta chains below, sequenced in a study of shared clonotypes between healthy human individuals. Data came from immunoSEQ multiplex PCR; TCRdb stores just in-frame clones and leaves some out. The sample holds fewer than 1.6 million clones; 98% to 99% are singletons and the top ten take around 0.38%. The sequenced sample was naive CD4+ T cells sorted from blood. The subset: CD45RA+ positively selected. The receptors shown here come from a man aged 30 to 45 in good health.

The chain is built from TRBV7-2 and TRBJ2-7; D unclear. Germline CDR1 is SGHTA and CDR2 is FQGNSA. Trimming stripped 1 base from V and 0 bases from J, with 10 bases between. The CDR3 is 15 residues long. DNA of the CDR3: TGTGCCAGCAGCTTAGGCTCCAGAGACTCCTACGAGCAGTACTTC. This translates into CASSLGSRDSYEQYF.

This rearrangement joins TRBV6-6 to TRBJ2-3; D not certain. CDR3 length equals 13 residues. Per the germline V gene, CDR1 is MNHNY and CDR2 is SVGAGI (reference sequence). The V end lost 6 bases, the J end lost 0 bases, and 7 bases lay between the germline ends. The CDR3 coding sequence is TGTGCCAGCAGGACGACTAGCACAGATACGCAGTATTTT. Translating it yields CASRTTSTDTQYF.

J is TRBJ1-1 and V is TRBV5-1; 12 bases are shared with TRBD1. The CDR3 is 15 amino acids. Germline lookup yields CDR1 SGHRS and CDR2 YFSETQ. Trimming took 2 bases from V and 4 from J; bases not matched to a gene: 3. CDR3 sequence: CASSFGDRGPTEAFF. CDR3 DNA: TGCGCCAGCAGCTTCGGGGACAGGGGGCCCACTGAAGCTTTCTTT.

The V gene is TRBV4-1, the J gene TRBJ2-6; weak D call: TRBD1 (6 bases). Germline V gene lookup returns CDR1 MGHRA and CDR2 YSYEKL. The CDR3 consists of 18 residues. V was clipped by 0 bases and J by 1 base, with 13 bases between them. CDR3 sequence reads: CASSQDLVQGSGANVLTF. The DNA of the CDR3 is TGCGCCAGCAGCCAAGATCTAGTGCAGGGGTCTGGGGCCAACGTCCTGACTTTC.

Turning to this clone: Its ends do not fully match the called genes, so a read error is possible. V gene TRBV7-8 combines with J gene TRBJ2-7; D is perhaps TRBD2 (6 bases). The length of the CDR3 is 13 residues. Looked up from germline, CDR1 is SGHVS and CDR2 is FQNEAQ. The CDR3 spells CASSLDGTVKPTF. The CDR3, as DNA: TGTGCCAGCAGCTTAGACGGGACTGTTAAACCCACCTTC.

The chain uses TRBV30 and TRBJ2-5, with TRBD2 identical over 9 bases. The CDR3 is 14 residues long. Germline V gene data show CDR1 as GTSNPN and CDR2 as SVGIG (reference sequence). V shed 2 bases, J shed 2 bases, and the junction held 3 bases outside the gene matches. The CDR3 reads CAWSRSGGQETQYF. The CDR3 DNA sequence: TGTGCCTGGAGTCGTAGCGGGGGACAAGAGACCCAGTACTTC.

Details on this clone: The conserved closing phenylalanine or tryptophan is absent in this CDR3, likely reflecting a read error. No DNA is shown, since the ends of the CDR3 on it are uncertain; the CDR3 is the one TCRdb lists. The chain has TRBV15 and TRBJ2-7; the DNA was not used to check the table's D call, TRBD2. Per germline, CDR1 LNHNV and CDR2 YYDKDF (reference sequence). The CDR3 is 12 amino acids long, termini counted. CDR3 region: CATSRDPGRDLD.